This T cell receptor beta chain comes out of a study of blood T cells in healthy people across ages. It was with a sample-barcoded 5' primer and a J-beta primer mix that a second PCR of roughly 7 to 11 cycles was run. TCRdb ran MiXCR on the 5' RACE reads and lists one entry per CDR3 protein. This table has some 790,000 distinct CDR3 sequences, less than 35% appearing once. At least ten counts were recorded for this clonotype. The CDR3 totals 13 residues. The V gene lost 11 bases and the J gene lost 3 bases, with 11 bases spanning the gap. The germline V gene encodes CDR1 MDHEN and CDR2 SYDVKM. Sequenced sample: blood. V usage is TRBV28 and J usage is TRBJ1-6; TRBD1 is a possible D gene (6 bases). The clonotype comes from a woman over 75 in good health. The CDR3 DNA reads TGTGCCCATCGACAGGACTATAATTCACCCCTCCACTTT. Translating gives CAHRQDYNSPLHF.